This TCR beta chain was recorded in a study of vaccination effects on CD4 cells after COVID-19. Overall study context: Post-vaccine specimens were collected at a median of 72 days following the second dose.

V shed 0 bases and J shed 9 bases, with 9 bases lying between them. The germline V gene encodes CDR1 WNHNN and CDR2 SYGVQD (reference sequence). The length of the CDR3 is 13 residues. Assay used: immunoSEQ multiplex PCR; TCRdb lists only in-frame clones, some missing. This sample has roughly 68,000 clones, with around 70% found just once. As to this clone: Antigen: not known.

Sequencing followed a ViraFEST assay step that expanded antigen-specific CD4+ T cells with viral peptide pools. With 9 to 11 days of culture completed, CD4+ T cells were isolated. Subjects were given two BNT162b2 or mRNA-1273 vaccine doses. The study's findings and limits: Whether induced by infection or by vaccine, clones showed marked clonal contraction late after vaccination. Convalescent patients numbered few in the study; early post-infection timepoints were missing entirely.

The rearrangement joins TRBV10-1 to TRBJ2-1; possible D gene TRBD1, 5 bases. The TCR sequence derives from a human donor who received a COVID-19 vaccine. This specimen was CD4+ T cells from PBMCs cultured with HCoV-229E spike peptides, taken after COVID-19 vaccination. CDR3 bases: TGCGCCAGCAGTGAGTCGCGTAGGGGTGAGCAGTTCTTC. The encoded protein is CASSESRRGEQFF.